This T cell receptor (beta chain) was identified during a study of cytomegalovirus exposure and HLA in healthy donors. This CDR3 is built from 14 residues. V dropped 6 bases and J dropped 6 bases, with 15 bases sitting between them. CDR1 and CDR2 (germline): MNHNS, SASEGT. The PCR had 60 Vbeta and 13 Jbeta primers. Method: immunoSEQ multiplex PCR; TCRdb's copy keeps in-frame clones and lacks some. This sample carries 120,000 or so clones, roughly 78% of them seen once, and the ten largest clones take 3.5% to 4.5%. The source is a man aged 25-40 years in good health and CMV-seronegative. The chain has TRBV6-1 and TRBJ1-5; no clear D. The sequencing sample was made of PBMCs. The CDR3 here is CASSREVRGQPQHF. DNA for the CDR3: TGTGCCAGCAGCCGCGAAGTTCGAGGTCAGCCCCAGCATTTT.